This TCR beta chain emerged from a study of OX40 agonist ivuxolimab in advanced cancers. Data came from immunoSEQ multiplex PCR; TCRdb stores just in-frame clones and leaves some out. The table records under 35,000 clones, less than 80% of them present only once. The clonotype comes from an adult with an advanced solid tumor such as melanoma, head and neck, liver or kidney cancer. Sequences were derived from CD4+ or CD8+ T cells sorted from blood, sampled in a trial of the OX40 agonist ivuxolimab.

CDR3: CATSLGTEVYYQPQHF. The CDR3 DNA reads as TGTGCCACCAGTTTAGGGACAGAGGTTTACTATCAGCCCCAGCATTTT. The rearrangement uses TRBV15 and TRBJ1-5, with TRBD1 matching over 7 bases. Trimming cost V 6 bases and J 5 bases; bases outside gene matches: 13. Germline V gene sequence: CDR1 LNHNV, CDR2 YYDKDF (reference sequence). This CDR3 comprises 16 residues.